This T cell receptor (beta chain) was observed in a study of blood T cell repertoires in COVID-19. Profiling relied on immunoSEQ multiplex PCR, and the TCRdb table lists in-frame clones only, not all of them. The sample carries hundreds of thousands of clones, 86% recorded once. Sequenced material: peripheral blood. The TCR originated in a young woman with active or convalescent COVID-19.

The CDR3 DNA follows: TGTGCCAGCACCGACCGGGCTAGCGGGAGGTCTGATACGCAGTATTTT. Its translation: CASTDRASGRSDTQYF. This chain links TRBV27 with TRBJ2-3, with 11 nucleotides matching TRBD2. V shed 7 bases and J 6 bases; nucleotides not matched to a gene: 12. From germline, CDR1 is MNHEY and CDR2 SMNVEV (reference sequence). The CDR3 length is 16 residues.